This T cell receptor (beta chain) was captured in a study of T cell responses to AZD1222 COVID-19 vaccine. Broader study findings: Elevations in Spike-specific TCR breadth and depth followed administration of two AZD1222 doses. Vaccine-associated CD4 TCRs ranged over spike, dominating at 160-218 and 743-854.

The ends lost 2 bases at V and 0 bases at J; junction bases unmatched: 12. This CDR3 has 20 amino acids. Germline lookup yields CDR1 PRHDT and CDR2 FYEKMQ (reference sequence). On this clone itself: What it binds is not known.

The repertoire was sequenced with immunoSEQ multiplex PCR; TCRdb's copy has only in-frame clones and lacks some. Seen here are roughly 130,000 clones, 75% to 90% observed once, and the top ten hold under 1.5%. The chain joins TRBV13 to TRBJ2-3; 12 nucleotides match TRBD2. This sequence was found in an adult in good health. Material: peripheral blood, obtained on day 0 of AZD1222 vaccination. The CDR3: CASSLRLAGAGITSTDTQYF. The CDR3 DNA is TGTGCCAGCAGCTTAAGACTAGCGGGGGCCGGTATCACTAGCACAGATACGCAGTATTTT.